These 29 T cell receptor beta chains originate from one sample sequenced in a study of T-cell memory formation after mild COVID-19 (dated by TCRdb to the early 2020s). Receptors were amplified or captured by 5' RACE. The sample was run on an Illumina NovaSeq 6000. The public reads were quality trimmed at Q25 with fastp and then assembled into clones with MiXCR by TCRdb, keeping productive beta chains. CDR3 protein sequences are deduplicated, and each keeps its most common genes and DNA. The sample contains hundreds of thousands of distinct CDR3 sequences, 25% to 30% of them found a single time. The top ten clonotypes cover roughly 13% of the sample. The sample taken for sequencing was PBMCs or a T cell subset sorted from them (not recorded which). All receptors derive from an adult woman who had mild COVID-19 (a few samples of this study predate the infection). The sample titles of this study are shuffled in the database, so cell type and time point are left out; the donor was told from shared clones.

J is TRBJ2-4 and V is TRBV29-1; D ambiguous. The V and J ends lost 3 bases and 0 bases respectively, with 6 bases between them. The CDR3 is 13 amino acids. The germline CDR1 and CDR2 sequences are SQVTM and ANQGSEA. The CDR3 region is CSVELVAKNIQYF. In DNA, the CDR3 is TGCAGCGTTGAGCTCGTAGCCAAAAACATTCAGTACTTC.

The rearrangement joins TRBV7-6 to TRBJ1-1; TRBD1 matches 7 bases. The J segment lost 5 bases and the V segment lost 4 bases, leaving 10 bases of the junction unmatched. The V gene's germline CDR1 is SGHVS and CDR2 FNYEAQ. The CDR3 covers 15 residues. The CDR3: CASSSQSSGGTEAFF. The CDR3 region has the DNA TGTGCCAGCAGCTCGCAAAGCTCAGGGGGAACTGAAGCTTTCTTT.

This clonotype has only one observation. This chain links TRBV6-1 with TRBJ1-3; D uncertain. CDR1 is MNHNS, CDR2 SASEGT, per germline. Trimming removed 1 base at V and 2 bases at J, with 9 bases between. The CDR3 consists of 15 residues. CDR3 sequence reads: CASSEDGSTGNTIYF. The DNA of the CDR3 is TGTGCCAGCAGTGAAGATGGGTCCACTGGAAACACCATATATTTT.

This clonotype showed up just a few times. The rearrangement uses TRBV20-1 and TRBJ2-5; D not certain. The CDR3 is 12 residues long. CDR1 is DFQATT, CDR2 SNEGSKA, per germline (reference sequence). The V end lost 6 bases, the J end lost 3 bases, and 11 bases lay between the germline ends. The DNA of the CDR3 is TGCAGTGCCCGCGAGGTTAAAGAGACCCAGTACTTC. It translates to CSAREVKETQYF.

The genes are TRBV10-2 and TRBJ2-1; D assignment may be TRBD1 or TRBD2 (5 bases each). The CDR3 spans 14 residues. In germline, CDR1 is WSHSY, CDR2 SAAADI. Trimming stripped 3 bases from V and 4 bases from J, with 10 bases between. The CDR3 region is CASSERDRYNEQFF. CDR3 sequence (DNA): TGCGCCAGCAGTGAAAGGGACCGTTACAATGAGCAGTTCTTC.

This clonotype occurred a few times. V and J are TRBV7-2 and TRBJ2-1; D is possibly TRBD1 or TRBD2 (5 bases each). V lost 2 bases, J lost 6 bases, and 14 bases lay in between. The CDR3 has 15 residues. Germline loops: CDR1 SGHTA, CDR2 FQGNSA. DNA for the CDR3: TGTGCCAGCAGCTTATCAACGTGGGGGTTCAATGAGCAGTTCTTC. This encodes CASSLSTWGFNEQFF. Complete variable domain (other parts from reference TRBV7-2 and TRBJ2-1): GAGVSQSPSNKVTEKGKDVELRCDPISGHTALYWYRQSLGQGLEFLIYFQGNSAPDKSGLPSDRFSAERTGGSVSTLTIQRTQQEDSAVYLCASSLSTWGFNEQFFGPGTRLTVL.

This clonotype appeared many times. This sequence joins TRBV29-1 and TRBJ2-7, with D unresolved. V lost 7 bases and J 6 bases, leaving 19 bases between the germline ends. The CDR3 has 13 amino acids. Germline CDR1 reads SQVTM; CDR2 reads ANQGSEA. CDR3: CSAVGASLLEQYF. CDR3 sequence (DNA): TGCAGCGCGGTGGGCGCCAGCCTCCTCGAGCAGTACTTC.

The chain links TRBV29-1 to TRBJ2-7; 11 nucleotides match TRBD1. This CDR3 has 13 amino acids. Germline V gives CDR1 SQVTM, CDR2 ANQGSEA. Trimming at V came to 1 base and at J to 6 bases, leaving 2 bases not matched to a gene. CDR3 region: CSVEGTGGAEQYF. The CDR3 DNA reads as TGCAGCGTTGAAGGGACAGGGGGCGCCGAGCAGTACTTC.

The chain is built from TRBV19 and TRBJ1-2; D is undetermined. V shed 4 bases and J shed 0 bases, with 15 bases lying between them. Germline V gene sequence: CDR1 LNHDA, CDR2 SQIVND (reference sequence). There are 16 residues in the CDR3. For the CDR3, the DNA is TGTGCCAGTAGTACGAAACGGACGGTTGCTAACTATGGCTACACCTTC. It is translated as CASSTKRTVANYGYTF.

This chain joins TRBV4-1 and TRBJ2-5; 7 bases match TRBD1. Germline CDR1 reads MGHRA; CDR2 reads YSYEKL. V was pared by 0 bases and J by 3 bases, with 4 bases of the junction left unmatched. The CDR3 runs 15 residues. This chain's CDR3 is CASSQDPGTEETQYF. The CDR3 bases are TGCGCCAGCAGCCAAGATCCCGGGACAGAAGAGACCCAGTACTTC.

This clonotype appeared a few times. This chain's CDR3 is CASSPPLLASTDTQYF. CDR3 in DNA: TGTGCCAGCAGCCCCCCGCTACTAGCGAGCACAGATACGCAGTATTTT. V gene TRBV5-6 combines with J gene TRBJ2-3, with 7 bases matching TRBD2. The germline gives CDR1 SGHDT, CDR2 YYEEEE. The CDR3 runs 16 residues. Trimming took 4 bases from V and 0 from J; bases not matched to a gene: 8.

The chain couples TRBV15 to TRBJ2-2; a weak D match, TRBD2 (5 bases). Looked up from germline, CDR1 is LNHNV and CDR2 is YYDKDF (reference sequence). This CDR3 has 15 residues. Trimming pared 5 bases from V and 1 base from J, leaving 11 bases between. The CDR3 spells CATSPRGRNTGELFF. The DNA of the CDR3 is TGTGCCACCAGCCCGCGAGGGAGGAACACCGGGGAGCTGTTTTTT. Combining the CDR3 with reference TRBV15 and TRBJ2-2 gives the whole variable domain DAMVIQNPRYQVTQFGKPVTLSCSQTLNHNVMYWYQQKSSQAPKLLFHYYDKDFNNEADTPDNFQSRRPNTSFCFLDIRSPGLGDTAMYLCATSPRGRNTGELFFGEGSRLTVL.

This clonotype turned up a few times. The gene calls are TRBV5-5 and TRBJ2-1; 8 positions match TRBD2. The V and J ends lost 1 base and 8 bases, in that order; junction bases with no gene match: 8. This CDR3 spans 15 amino acids. CDR1 is SGHKS, CDR2 YYEKEE, per germline (reference sequence). CDR3 DNA sequence: TGTGCCAGCAGCTTGTTATCCGGGAGGGCTTATGAGCAGTTCTTC. Translation: CASSLLSGRAYEQFF.

In its sample, this clonotype was seen a few times. This sequence joins TRBV7-9 and TRBJ2-7; 8 nucleotides agree with TRBD1. Germline loops: CDR1 SEHNR, CDR2 FQNEAQ (reference sequence). Trimming at V came to 5 bases and at J to 1 base, leaving 4 bases not matched to a gene. The CDR3 loop spans 14 amino acids. The CDR3 is CASSARDRSYEQYF. CDR3 in DNA: TGTGCCAGCAGCGCCCGGGACAGGTCCTACGAGCAGTACTTC.

This clonotype was detected a few times. V and J are TRBV11-3 and TRBJ2-7; 7 positions agree with TRBD1. After removal of 6 bases from V and 4 bases from J, the junction contained 9 bases not matched to a gene. This CDR3 has 14 residues. The germline gives CDR1 SGHNT, CDR2 YENEEA. The CDR3 sequence is CASSFRDSPYEQYF. CDR3 coding DNA: TGTGCCAGCAGTTTTCGGGACAGTCCTTACGAGCAGTACTTC.

This clonotype was seen only a few times. This sequence may be a read error, since a much larger clone differs from it by one base. The chain is built from TRBV29-1 and TRBJ2-5; D is uncertain. The CDR3 is made up of 11 amino acids. V shed 2 bases and J shed 5 bases, with 6 bases lying between them. CDR1 is SQVTM, CDR2 ANQGSEA, per germline. CDR3 nucleotides: TGCAGCGTTGAATCCTTCGAGACCCAGTACTTC. Translation gives CSVESFETQYF.

This sequence joins TRBV4-3 and TRBJ2-1; D gene ambiguous. V was cut by 1 base and J by 2 bases, with 9 bases left in between. The CDR3 is 15 residues long. Germline lookup yields CDR1 LGHNA and CDR2 YSLEER. The CDR3 nucleotides are TGCGCCAGCAGCCAAGGCCAGAGAACCTACAATGAGCAGTTCTTC. Residues: CASSQGQRTYNEQFF.

CDR3 bases: TGCAGTGCTATGAGCGGGAGTAGCTACGAGCAGTACTTC. Amino acids: CSAMSGSSYEQYF. The chain joins TRBV20-1 to TRBJ2-7; 8 bases are a match to TRBD2. J was trimmed by 3 bases and V by 4 bases; bases with no gene match: 5. The CDR3 extends over 13 amino acids. CDR1 is DFQATT and CDR2 is SNEGSKA in the germline V gene (reference sequence).

Ten or more counts support this clonotype. The chain is built from TRBV11-3 and TRBJ2-1; possibly TRBD2 for D (6 bases). CDR1 and CDR2 from the germline V gene are SGHNT and YENEEA. The CDR3 is made up of 16 amino acids. The germline V and J ends were trimmed by 1 base and 1 base, with 11 bases remaining between them. CDR3 sequence (DNA): TGTGCCAGCAGCTTAGGGGGGACTCGATCCTACAATGAGCAGTTCTTC. Protein: CASSLGGTRSYNEQFF.

This clonotype was counted only a few times. The genes are TRBV20-1 and TRBJ1-4; no clear D. The germline V and J ends were trimmed by 3 bases and 5 bases, with 22 bases remaining between them. The length of the CDR3 is 17 residues. Germline CDR1 and CDR2: DFQATT and SNEGSKA (reference sequence). The CDR3 is CSASSGSPGPPNEKLFF. CDR3 in DNA: TGCAGTGCTAGTTCGGGTTCCCCGGGCCCGCCGAATGAAAAACTGTTTTTT.

This clonotype has a handful of counts. This sequence joins TRBV7-9 and TRBJ2-2; the match to TRBD1 covers 8 bases. With V trimmed by 5 bases and J by 6 bases, 2 bases remained unmatched. Germline-derived CDR1 and CDR2 are SEHNR and FQNEAQ (reference sequence). This CDR3 spans 13 amino acids. DNA of the CDR3: TGTGCCAGCAGCCGGACAGGGCCCGGGGAGCTGTTTTTT. It yields the protein CASSRTGPGELFF.

This CDR3 is CASSFEQAGNQPQHF. The CDR3 nucleotides are TGTGCCAGCAGCTTTGAGCAGGCCGGCAATCAGCCCCAGCATTTT. The chain employs TRBV7-9 and TRBJ1-5; D gene uncertain. Trimming removed 3 bases from V and 2 bases from J, with 11 bases in between. This CDR3 region has 15 residues. CDR1 SEHNR and CDR2 FQNEAQ come from the germline V gene (reference sequence).

This clonotype was observed a few times. The V and J genes are TRBV5-4 and TRBJ2-7; no definite D call. The CDR3 contains 11 residues. V lost 4 bases, J lost 3 bases, and 5 bases lay in between. In germline, CDR1 is SGHNT, CDR2 YYREEE (reference sequence). CDR3 DNA: TGTGCCAGCAGCGACAACTACGAGCAGTACTTC. Translated: CASSDNYEQYF.

J is TRBJ2-1 and V is TRBV7-9, with a weak D call TRBD2 (6 bases). Germline loops: CDR1 SEHNR, CDR2 FQNEAQ (reference sequence). The CDR3 is 15 residues long. Trimming stripped 5 bases from V and 0 bases from J, with 11 bases between. CDR3 bases: TGTGCCAGCAGCCCTGGGACTCGCTCCTACAATGAGCAGTTCTTC. Translating gives CASSPGTRSYNEQFF.

V gene TRBV7-2 combines with J gene TRBJ2-3, with 10 bases lining up with TRBD2. V lost 1 base, J lost 3 bases, and 7 bases stayed unmatched. The CDR3 covers 17 residues. Germline-derived CDR1 and CDR2 are SGHTA and FQGNSA. The CDR3 DNA follows: TGTGCCAGCAGCTTAGGAGCTAGCGGGAGTAGTACAGATACGCAGTATTTT. Protein product: CASSLGASGSSTDTQYF.

The sample holds a few counts of this clonotype. The chain has TRBV3-1 and TRBJ1-1; D gene unclear. This CDR3 has 12 residues. The germline gives CDR1 LGHDT, CDR2 YNNKEL (reference sequence). Trimming pared 1 base from V and 4 bases from J, leaving 4 bases between. CDR3 sequence (DNA): TGTGCCAGCAGCCAAGTTCGCACTGAAGCTTTCTTT. Amino acid sequence: CASSQVRTEAFF.

This clonotype was detected only a few times. The CDR3 region is CASSLAPGGRGSYNEQFF. As DNA, the CDR3 is TGCGCCAGCAGCTTGGCCCCAGGGGGTCGGGGCTCCTACAATGAGCAGTTCTTC. The chain carries TRBV5-1 and TRBJ2-1; the match to TRBD1 covers 7 bases. The germline CDR1 and CDR2 sequences are SGHRS and YFSETQ. With V trimmed by 0 bases and J by 0 bases, 9 bases remained unmatched. The CDR3 runs to 18 residues.

The gene calls are TRBV5-1 and TRBJ1-2; 8 bases fit TRBD1. CDR3 length: 15 residues. Losses at the gene ends were 0 bases for V and 8 bases for J; bases not matched to a gene: 9. Germline V lookup: CDR1 SGHRS, CDR2 YFSETQ. The CDR3 DNA reads TGCGCCAGCAGCTTGGCAGACAGGGGCCGAGGGGGCTACACCTTC. Translation: CASSLADRGRGGYTF.

This clonotype was picked up many times. The chain links TRBV20-1 to TRBJ2-2, with TRBD1 matching 7 bases. This CDR3 contains 15 residues. V shed 1 base and J 5 bases; nucleotides not matched to a gene: 7. CDR1 is DFQATT and CDR2 is SNEGSKA in the germline V gene (reference sequence). The CDR3 bases are TGCAGTGCTAGAGGCACAGGGGCGCTGACCGGGGAGCTGTTTTTT. This codes for CSARGTGALTGELFF.